The sequence of this T cell receptor (beta chain) was determined in a study of T cell repertoires in aging, cancer and after chemotherapy. The CDR3 is made up of 14 amino acids. Looked up from germline, CDR1 is ENHRY and CDR2 is SYGVKD. Rearranged V-D-J TRB sequences were amplified with a mixed TRB-A/B primer pool. TCRdb itself ran the multiplex PCR reads through MiXCR, one entry per CDR3 protein. The table shows roughly 2,200 distinct CDR3 sequences, with 28% occurring only once. TCR beta rearrangements were amplified from peripheral blood genomic DNA. V gene TRBV10-3 combines with J gene TRBJ2-5; 7 nucleotides match TRBD1. Sequencing was carried out using blood. This TCR was sampled from a human donor with a solid tumor. The chain's CDR3 is CATQLTGAQETQYF. The CDR3 DNA reads as TGTGCTACCCAGTTAACAGGGGCACAAGAGACCCAGTACTTC.